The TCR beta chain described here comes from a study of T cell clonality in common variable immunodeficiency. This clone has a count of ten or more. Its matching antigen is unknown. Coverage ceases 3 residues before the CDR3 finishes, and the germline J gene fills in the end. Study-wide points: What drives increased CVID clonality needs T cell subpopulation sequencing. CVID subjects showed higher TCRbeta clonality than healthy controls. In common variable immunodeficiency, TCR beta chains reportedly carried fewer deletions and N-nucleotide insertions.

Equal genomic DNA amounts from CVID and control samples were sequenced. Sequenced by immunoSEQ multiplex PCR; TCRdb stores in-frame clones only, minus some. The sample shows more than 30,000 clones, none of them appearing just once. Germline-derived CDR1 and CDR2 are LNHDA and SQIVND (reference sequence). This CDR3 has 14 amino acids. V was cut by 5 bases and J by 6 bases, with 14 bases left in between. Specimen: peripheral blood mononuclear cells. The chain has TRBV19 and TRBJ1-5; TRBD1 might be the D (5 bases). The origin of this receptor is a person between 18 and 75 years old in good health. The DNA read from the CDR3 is TGTGCCAGTAGTTTAACGGGGGGGGGTCAGCCC. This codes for CASSLTGGGQP. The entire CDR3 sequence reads CASSLTGGGQPQHF.